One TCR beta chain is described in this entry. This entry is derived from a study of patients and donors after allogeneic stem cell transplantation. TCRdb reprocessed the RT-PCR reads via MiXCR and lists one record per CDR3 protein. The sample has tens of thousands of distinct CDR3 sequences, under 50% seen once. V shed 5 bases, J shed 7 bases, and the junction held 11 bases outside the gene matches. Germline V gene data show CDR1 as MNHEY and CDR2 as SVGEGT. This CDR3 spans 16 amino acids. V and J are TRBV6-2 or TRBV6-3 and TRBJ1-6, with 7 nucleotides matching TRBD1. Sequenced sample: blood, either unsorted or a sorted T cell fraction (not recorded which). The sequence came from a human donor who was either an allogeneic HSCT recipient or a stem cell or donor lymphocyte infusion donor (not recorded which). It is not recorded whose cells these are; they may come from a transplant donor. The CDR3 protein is CASSGTLTGKNSPLHF. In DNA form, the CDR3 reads TGTGCCAGCAGTGGAACTCTGACAGGGAAGAATTCACCCCTCCACTTT.